These T cell receptor beta chains were read from a single sample in a study of T cell clones after liver transplantation. Libraries were prepared by immunoSEQ multiplex PCR; TCRdb keeps only in-frame clonotypes and omits some of them. This table holds around 13,000 clones, around 74% found once. Sample: CD8+ T cells from blood, taken at the 22-month timepoint. The receptors originated from a human patient who received a liver transplant. Some T cells may have originated in the graft donor. The conserved cysteine and the conserved F or W are not part of the CDR3 here. Clone size is not always given. Where it is, it says once, few, many or a class for expanded clones.

v_call,j_call,clone_size,cdr3_aa
TRBV13,TRBJ2-2,.,ASSIWTSRELF
TRBV5-6,TRBJ1-5,.,ASTRGGSRPQH
TRBV20-1,TRBJ2-7,.,SALGTYEQY
TRBV9,TRBJ2-3,.,ASSVDGSTTDTQY
TRBV25-1,TRBJ2-5,.,AIGLGGSVETQY
TRBV6-4,TRBJ2-1,.,ASPKTVYNRGNEQF
TRBV9,TRBJ2-1,.,ASSGPGLNEQF
TRBV4-1,TRBJ1-1,.,ASSQEVAAEAF
TRBV7-9,TRBJ1-6,many,ASRARAGGGDSPLH
TRBV6-6,TRBJ2-7,few,ASSPTQGSYEQY
TRBV2,TRBJ2-2,few,AILPGGENTGELF
TRBV27,TRBJ1-5,.,ASSSKLGANQPQH
TRBV13,TRBJ1-2,large,ASSLVANPPPDRANGYT
TRBV11-3,TRBJ2-5,.,ASSPGTAQETQY
TRBV9,TRBJ2-7,few,ASSVDPASREQY
TRBV4-2,TRBJ1-1,.,ASSQAGGETEAF
TRBV6-4,TRBJ2-2,.,ASSEKLSRELF
TRBV6-1,TRBJ1-1,few,ASSIAETEAF
TRBV5-1,TRBJ1-2,.,ASSFWEGQGYT
TRBV13,TRBJ2-2,.,ASSLVDRESTGELF
TRBV19,TRBJ2-1,.,ASKASGKGLNEQF
TRBV10-3,TRBJ2-7,.,AISLGGYEQY
TRBV5-6,TRBJ2-7,.,ASSLFNSYEQY
TRBV29-1,TRBJ1-3,.,SVERDTGNTIY
TRBV11-2,TRBJ2-7,.,ASSLAPAGNIGEQY
TRBV27,TRBJ2-7,.,ASSANPDESYEQY
TRBV5-4,TRBJ1-5,.,ASSWDLGSNQPQH
TRBV7-9,TRBJ2-3,.,ASSPVTRADTQY
TRBV29-1,TRBJ2-3,few,SAGGPESSTDTQY